Each of the 27 T cell receptor beta chains below was sequenced from the same sample in a study of preoperative IRX-2 immunotherapy in early breast cancer. Treatment: preoperative locoregional IRX-2 cytokine immunotherapy. The assay was immunoSEQ multiplex PCR, and TCRdb's table has in-frame clones only and misses some. This table has around 60,000 clones, roughly 95% appearing once. Sample acquisition took place from a patient treated with IRX-2 immunotherapy. These receptors all stem from a human donor with breast cancer.

The chain employs TRBV6-5 and TRBJ2-5, with D hard to call. This CDR3 spans 12 amino acids. V lost 8 bases and J 5 bases, leaving 12 bases between the germline ends. Germline V gene sequence: CDR1 MNHEY, CDR2 SVGAGI. The CDR3 region has the DNA TGTGCCAGCGGACGATGGTGGGAGACCCAGTACTTC. Encoded protein: CASGRWWETQYF.

The CDR3 loop reads CASSLGTGSFIQPQHF. CDR3 nucleotides: TGTGCCAGCAGCCTAGGGACAGGCTCCTTTATTCAGCCCCAGCATTTT. The chain recombines TRBV7-2 with TRBJ1-5; 8 nucleotides line up with TRBD1. The CDR3 extends over 16 amino acids. Germline-derived CDR1 and CDR2 are SGHTA and FQGNSA. The J segment lost 6 bases and the V segment lost 5 bases, leaving 12 bases of the junction unmatched.

The CDR3 DNA reads as TGTGCCAGTAGTGAGGGGAGCAGCTATCAGCCCCAGCATTTT. This translates into CASSEGSSYQPQHF. J is TRBJ1-5 and V is TRBV19, with D maybe TRBD1 (5 bases). Germline values: CDR1 LNHDA, CDR2 SQIVND (reference sequence). This CDR3 contains 14 residues. Trimming cost V 5 bases and J 5 bases, with 13 bases left between them.

This chain uses TRBV21-1 with TRBJ1-2; TRBD1 reflects the table's D call only, with no check against the DNA. TRBV21-1 is reported as a pseudogene. This CDR3 comprises 15 residues. CDR3 loop: CASSKCLGQAHGYTF. The CDR3 coding sequence is TGTGCCAGCAGCAAATGCTTGGGACAGGCTCACGGCTACACCTTC.

The chain links TRBV6-5 to TRBJ2-1, with TRBD2 identical over 10 bases. With V trimmed by 6 bases and J by 8 bases, 10 bases remained unmatched. This CDR3 is built from 15 residues. In germline, CDR1 is MNHEY, CDR2 SVGAGI. The CDR3 region has the DNA TGTGCCAGCAGGCCTCCTAGCGGGAGAGCCGATGAGCAGTTCTTC. Its translation: CASRPPSGRADEQFF.

The rearrangement joins TRBV30 to TRBJ2-7, with D unresolved. V shed 0 bases and J shed 13 bases, with 13 bases lying between them. CDR1 GTSNPN and CDR2 SVGIG come from the germline V gene (reference sequence). This CDR3 is built from 11 residues. CDR3 bases: TGTGCCTGGAGTGTACGGGCCGTTCCCTACTTC. This sequence encodes CAWSVRAVPYF.

The chain combines TRBV28 with TRBJ1-5, with a weak D call TRBD1 (5 bases). Germline V gene data show CDR1 as MDHEN and CDR2 as SYDVKM. The V and J ends lost 3 bases and 0 bases respectively, with 12 bases between them. The CDR3 consists of 16 residues. This chain's CDR3 is CASSFRGRYSNQPQHF. The CDR3 nucleotides read TGTGCCAGCAGTTTCCGGGGCCGTTATAGCAATCAGCCCCAGCATTTT.

This clone showed up just a few times. This chain joins TRBV5-6 and TRBJ2-3; weak D call: TRBD2 (6 bases). The ends were cut back, 3 bases at V and 2 bases at J, with 13 bases in the middle. From germline, CDR1 is SGHDT and CDR2 YYEEEE. CDR3 size: 15 residues. In DNA form, the CDR3 reads TGTGCCAGCAGCTCCTCCGGGACTTTCACAGATACGCAGTATTTT. Translation: CASSSSGTFTDTQYF.

The chain is built from TRBV7-9 and TRBJ2-3; no definite D call. V lost 1 base and J lost 0, with 5 bases in between. This CDR3 contains 14 residues. Looked up from germline, CDR1 is SEHNR and CDR2 is FQNEAQ (reference sequence). The DNA for the CDR3 is TGTGCCAGCAGCTTAGTCGGCAGCACAGATACGCAGTATTTT. It specifies CASSLVGSTDTQYF.

The V and J genes are TRBV11-2 and TRBJ2-5; possible D gene TRBD1, 5 bases. The CDR3 sequence is 16 residues long. The V end was cut by 5 bases, the J end by 4 bases, with 20 bases between. Germline-derived CDR1 and CDR2 are SGHAT and FQNNGV. CDR3 nucleotide sequence: TGTGCCAGCAGCCCGGAGCTCGACAGTCTTGGAGAGACCCAGTACTTC. Translation: CASSPELDSLGETQYF.

V and J are TRBV7-9 and TRBJ2-3; 9 bases match TRBD2. The CDR3 is made up of 15 amino acids. Trimming removed 3 bases from V and 2 bases from J; junction bases left unmatched: 3. Germline V CDR1 and CDR2: SEHNR, FQNEAQ (reference sequence). The CDR3 nucleotides are TGTGCCAGCAGCTTCAGGACTAGCGCCACAGATACGCAGTATTTT. Its protein is CASSFRTSATDTQYF.

This clone was seen only once. This chain links TRBV19 with TRBJ2-1; D unresolved. Germline-derived CDR1 and CDR2 are LNHDA and SQIVND (reference sequence). CDR3 length: 16 residues. V lost 8 bases to trimming and J lost 6 bases, with 23 bases between them. CDR3 sequence reads: CASLGLSSLGSNEQFF. CDR3 coding DNA: TGTGCCAGTTTAGGTCTTTCGTCCCTCGGTAGCAATGAGCAGTTCTTC. Using reference TRBV19 and TRBJ2-1 for the parts outside the CDR3, the full variable domain is DGGITQSPKYLFRKEGQNVTLSCEQNLNHDAMYWYRQDPGQGLRLIYYSQIVNDFQKGDIAEGYSVSREKKESFPLTVTSAQKNPTAFYLCASLGLSSLGSNEQFFGPGTRLTVL.

The chain joins TRBV9 to TRBJ2-1; 9 nucleotides align to TRBD2. This CDR3 is built from 17 residues. V lost 2 bases, J lost 5 bases, and 11 bases stayed unmatched. The germline CDR1 and CDR2 sequences are SGDLS and YYNGEE. CDR3 residues: CASSVGLAGPPDNEQFF. The CDR3 DNA reads TGTGCCAGCAGCGTTGGGCTAGCGGGGCCCCCCGACAATGAGCAGTTCTTC.

The chain uses TRBV30 and TRBJ2-5, with D unresolved. V lost 0 bases and J 7 bases, leaving 9 bases between the germline ends. Germline V gene sequence: CDR1 GTSNPN, CDR2 SVGIG (reference sequence). This CDR3 comprises 12 residues. The CDR3 DNA sequence: TGTGCCTGGAGTGTAGGACGAGGGACCCAGTACTTC. Protein: CAWSVGRGTQYF.

On this clone: At one boundary the junction diverges from the germline segment, which might be a read error. The CDR3 DNA is TGTGCCAGCAGCCTAGCCGGACTAGCGGGGGACACCGGGGAGCTGTTTTTT. Protein product: CASSLAGLAGDTGELFF. This chain links TRBV7-2 with TRBJ2-2; 13 nucleotides align to TRBD2. This CDR3 has 17 residues. The germline V gene has CDR1 SGHTA and CDR2 FQGNSA.

The V call is TRBV7-2, the J call TRBJ2-5; D unclear. With the DNA end fitting TRBJ2-7 better, the J assignment may be wrong. The CDR3 sequence is 14 residues long. Germline V gene sequence: CDR1 SGHTA, CDR2 FQGNSA. In nucleotides, the CDR3 is TGTGCCAGCAGCTTAGCGCAGTCGTCCTACGAGCAGTACTTC. Translated, it gives CASSLAQSSYEQYF.

This clone was seen once. The chain recombines TRBV5-1 with TRBJ2-5, with 7 bases aligning to TRBD1. Germline V CDR1 and CDR2: SGHRS, YFSETQ. V was clipped by 0 bases and J by 0 bases; unmatched bases: 2. There are 15 residues in the CDR3. CDR3 residues: CASSLDRGYQETQYF. The DNA of the CDR3 is TGCGCCAGCAGCTTGGACAGGGGTTACCAAGAGACCCAGTACTTC.

This chain uses TRBV11-3 with TRBJ2-3, with 8 bases matching TRBD2. CDR1 and CDR2 from the germline V gene are SGHNT and YENEEA. The CDR3 totals 15 residues. The V and J ends lost 2 bases and 1 base, in that order; junction bases with no gene match: 2. CDR3: CASSLMRGGTDTQYF. CDR3 nucleotide sequence: TGTGCCAGCAGCTTAATGCGGGGGGGCACAGATACGCAGTATTTT.

The CDR3 sequence: CAAGTSGGQETQYF. CDR3 nucleotides: TGTGCCGCCGGAACTAGCGGGGGTCAAGAGACCCAGTACTTC. The chain joins TRBV27 to TRBJ2-5; TRBD2 matches 11 bases. V lost 11 bases to trimming and J lost 2 bases; unmatched junction nucleotides: 7. The CDR3 has 14 residues. Germline CDR1 is MNHEY and CDR2 is SMNVEV (reference sequence).

The rearrangement uses TRBV4-2 and TRBJ2-4, with D hard to call. V was clipped by 0 bases and J by 6 bases, with 12 bases between them. CDR1 and CDR2 from the germline V gene are LGHNA and YNFKEQ. This CDR3 region has 15 residues. The CDR3 DNA reads as TGTGCCAGCAGCCAAGAGGACCGGGTCGGAAACATTCAGTACTTC. This gives the protein CASSQEDRVGNIQYF.

The chain uses TRBV28 and TRBJ1-6; D uncertain. The germline gives CDR1 MDHEN, CDR2 SYDVKM. The CDR3 is made up of 15 amino acids. With 1 base removed from V and 9 bases from J, the gap between germline ends came to 13 bases. The CDR3 here is CASSLFGKVSSPLHF. CDR3 sequence (DNA): TGTGCCAGCAGTTTATTCGGCAAAGTGAGTTCACCCCTCCACTTT.

The rearrangement uses TRBV19 and TRBJ2-2; 8 nucleotides agree with TRBD1. Trimming cost V 4 bases and J 1 base; bases outside gene matches: 5. This CDR3 is built from 16 residues. Germline CDR1 LNHDA, CDR2 SQIVND (reference sequence). CDR3 protein: CASSTLGQGNTGELFF. As DNA, the CDR3 is TGTGCCAGTAGTACCCTAGGACAGGGGAACACCGGGGAGCTGTTTTTT.

This rearrangement joins TRBV6-6 to TRBJ2-5; 8 nucleotides line up with TRBD2. The DNA end is more similar to TRBJ2-7, so the J call may be wrong. The length of the CDR3 is 16 residues. The germline V gene encodes CDR1 MNHNY and CDR2 SVGAGI (reference sequence). The CDR3 is CASSYSRVSGVAEQYF. CDR3 sequence (DNA): TGTGCCAGCAGTTACTCTCGGGTTAGCGGGGTTGCCGAGCAGTACTTC.

The chain links TRBV9 to TRBJ2-2; D is uncertain. CDR1 and CDR2 from the germline V gene are SGDLS and YYNGEE. V lost 0 bases and J 7 bases, leaving 16 bases between the germline ends. The CDR3 runs 16 residues. The CDR3 spells CASSVASQVDYGELFF. The DNA of the CDR3 is TGTGCCAGCAGCGTAGCCAGTCAGGTGGATTACGGGGAGCTGTTTTTT.

The rearrangement joins TRBV28 to TRBJ2-6; possibly TRBD1 or TRBD2 for D (5 bases each). The CDR3 contains 19 residues. V shed 8 bases and J shed 3 bases, with 26 bases lying between them. CDR1 and CDR2 from the germline V gene are MDHEN and SYDVKM. The CDR3 region is CASAPWGSERRFGANVLTF. The CDR3 DNA reads as TGTGCCAGCGCCCCTTGGGGGTCCGAGAGGCGTTTTGGGGCCAACGTCCTGACTTTC.

About this clone itself: One end of the junction does not line up with germline, which may come from a read error. The chain couples TRBV5-1 to TRBJ2-7, with 8 bases matching TRBD2. The CDR3 is 15 residues long. Germline V gene sequence: CDR1 SGHRS, CDR2 YFSETQ. The CDR3 sequence is CASSLASGSTYEQCF. The CDR3, as DNA: TGCGCCAGCAGCTTGGCAAGCGGGAGCACCTACGAGCAGTGCTTC.

The chain has TRBV7-9 and TRBJ1-5, with 10 nucleotides matching TRBD1. Trimming took 4 bases from V and 5 from J; bases not matched to a gene: 11. CDR1 is SEHNR, CDR2 FQNEAQ, per germline (reference sequence). This CDR3 comprises 17 residues. This chain's CDR3 is CASSSWTGGSPHQPQHF. The CDR3 DNA is TGTGCCAGCAGCTCCTGGACAGGGGGTAGTCCCCATCAGCCCCAGCATTTT.